The 11 T cell receptor beta chains presented below share a single source sample, sequenced in a study of shared clonotypes between healthy human individuals. Naive CD8 cells were CD45RO-negative, positively selected for CCR7, excluding terminally differentiated effector memory CD45RA+ cells. Generated by immunoSEQ multiplex PCR, the TCRdb table keeps only in-frame clones and is missing some. Among about 2.2 million clones listed, 93% were seen once. Sequenced: naive CD8+ T cells from PBMCs. These receptor sequences come from a man younger than 35 in good health. Some clones in this sample may be carry-over from other donors' samples.

The rearrangement links TRBV9 to TRBJ2-7, with D possibly being TRBD2 (7 bases). The germline CDR1 and CDR2 sequences are SGDLS and YYNGEE. Trimming took 2 bases from V and 4 from J, leaving 16 bases between them. The CDR3 runs to 15 residues. The CDR3 protein is CASSVGGLAAYEQYF. Here the CDR3 DNA reads TGTGCCAGCAGCGTCGGGGGGCTAGCGGCATACGAGCAGTACTTC.

The chain employs TRBV5-6 and TRBJ2-5, with D perhaps TRBD1 or TRBD2 (5 bases each). CDR3 size: 17 residues. Per germline, CDR1 SGHDT and CDR2 YYEEEE. V shed 0 bases and J shed 4 bases, with 19 bases lying between them. DNA of the CDR3: TGTGCCAGCAGCTTGGCCGGATCTGGGGGAGTATCAGAGACCCAGTACTTC. Encoded protein: CASSLAGSGGVSETQYF.

The V call is TRBV7-9, the J call TRBJ2-1, with 7 bases fitting TRBD2. The CDR3 runs 14 residues. J gave up 5 bases and V 5 bases, and 6 bases lay outside the gene matches. Germline loops: CDR1 SEHNR, CDR2 FQNEAQ (reference sequence). Here the CDR3 DNA reads TGTGCCAGCAGCGGGGGGACTAACAACAATGAGCAGTTCTTC. Translating it yields CASSGGTNNNEQFF.

Remarks on this clone: This CDR3 is also generated by other DNA sequences in the sample. The rearrangement joins TRBV9 to TRBJ2-7; 7 nucleotides line up with TRBD2. CDR1 is SGDLS, CDR2 YYNGEE, per germline. Trimming at V came to 0 bases and at J to 2 bases, leaving 5 bases not matched to a gene. The CDR3 consists of 15 residues. The CDR3 sequence: CASSVGLAETYEQYF. CDR3 DNA: TGTGCCAGCAGCGTAGGTCTAGCGGAAACCTACGAGCAGTACTTC.

The chain combines TRBV28 with TRBJ1-3; D unresolved. This CDR3 region has 14 residues. Trimming took 6 bases from V and 0 from J, leaving 9 bases between them. Germline assignment: CDR1 MDHEN and CDR2 SYDVKM. The CDR3 coding sequence is TGTGCCAGCAGCAATCAGTACTCTGGAAACACCATATATTTT. Translated, it gives CASSNQYSGNTIYF. Using reference TRBV28 and TRBJ1-3 for the parts outside the CDR3, the full variable domain is DVKVTQSSRYLVKRTGEKVFLECVQDMDHENMFWYRQDPGLGLRLIYFSYDVKMKEKGDIPEGYSVSREKKERFSLILESASTNQTSMYLCASSNQYSGNTIYFGEGSWLTVV.

This chain's CDR3 is CATSRVVWRAGTGELFF. CDR3 sequence (DNA): TGTGCCACCAGCAGAGTAGTATGGAGGGCCGGCACCGGGGAGCTGTTTTTT. The chain employs TRBV15 and TRBJ2-2; tentatively, D is TRBD2 (6 bases). Germline assignment: CDR1 LNHNV and CDR2 YYDKDF (reference sequence). The CDR3 has 17 amino acids. V gave up 1 base and J gave up 4 bases, with 16 bases separating them.

This chain joins TRBV28 and TRBJ1-5; 9 bases align to TRBD1. CDR3 size: 16 residues. Germline CDR1 is MDHEN and CDR2 is SYDVKM. V was pared by 6 bases and J by 0 bases, with 6 bases of the junction left unmatched. This CDR3 is CASRGQGIGSNQPQHF. CDR3 sequence (DNA): TGTGCCAGCAGGGGACAGGGAATTGGTAGCAATCAGCCCCAGCATTTT.

The chain links TRBV18 to TRBJ2-1; no clear D gene. V lost 3 bases to trimming and J lost 7 bases, with 10 bases between them. This CDR3 spans 13 amino acids. Germline lookup yields CDR1 KGHSH and CDR2 LQKENI. The CDR3 DNA sequence: TGTGCCAGCTCACCCCCCGGCAGGAATGAGCAGTTCTTC. Its translation is CASSPPGRNEQFF.

The chain links TRBV25-1 to TRBJ2-4; TRBD1 or TRBD2 may be the D gene (5 bases each). Trimming removed 3 bases at V and 8 bases at J, with 14 bases between. This CDR3 contains 14 residues. Germline values: CDR1 MGHDK, CDR2 SYGVNS. Here the CDR3 DNA reads TGTGCCAGCAGTGACTGGACTCTAGGGGACATTCAGTACTTC. It is translated as CASSDWTLGDIQYF. Looking up the rest from reference TRBV25-1 and TRBJ2-4 gives the full variable domain: EADIYQTPRYLVIGTGKKITLECSQTMGHDKMYWYQQDPGMELHLIHYSYGVNSTEKGDLSSESTVSRIRTEHFPLTLESARPSHTSQYLCASSDWTLGDIQYFGAGTRLSVL.

The J gene is TRBJ2-7, the V gene TRBV27; D is unresolved. CDR3 length: 15 amino acids. The V gene lost 2 bases and the J gene lost 0 bases, with 11 bases spanning the gap. Germline V CDR1 and CDR2: MNHEY, SMNVEV (reference sequence). The chain's CDR3 is CASSLRPPTSYEQYF. CDR3 in DNA: TGTGCCAGCAGTTTACGGCCCCCGACCTCCTACGAGCAGTACTTC.

The rearrangement uses TRBV27 and TRBJ2-7, with D possibly TRBD1 on 5 matching bases. CDR1 and CDR2 from the germline V gene are MNHEY and SMNVEV (reference sequence). The length of the CDR3 is 14 residues. V was trimmed by 2 bases and J by 5 bases, leaving 13 bases between them. Here the CDR3 DNA reads TGTGCCAGCAGTTTACGACAGCCAAGGCACGAGCAGTACTTC. This gives the protein CASSLRQPRHEQYF.